This record concerns one T cell receptor (beta chain) sequence. What it recognizes is unknown. Per the germline V gene, CDR1 is SNHLY and CDR2 is FYNNEI. The CDR3 extends over 16 amino acids. The V end was cut by 5 bases, the J end by 0 bases, with 15 bases between. The data belong to a study of cytomegalovirus exposure and HLA in healthy donors. About the research overall: Early released data had roughly 81 million unique TCRs, all coming from HLA-typed donors.

Study-wide points: Previously analyzed data showed that most TCR beta V segments were productive at a frequency of about 90% or about 30%. Overall, 164 TCR beta chains were annotated as cytomegalovirus-associated.

PCR amplification relied on 60 Vbeta primers (plus 13 Jbeta primers). TCRdb's copy holds only in-frame clones and misses some; the assay was immunoSEQ multiplex PCR. The repertoire has 200,000 or so clones, 70% to 90% of them found once; the top ten carry over 1%. Sequencing input: PBMCs. This chain connects TRBV2 to TRBJ2-3; tentatively, D is TRBD2 (5 bases). The source of this sequence is a human donor in good health. The CDR3 reads CASSPSRAYSTDTQYF. CDR3 DNA: TGTGCCAGCAGTCCATCGAGGGCCTACAGCACAGATACGCAGTATTTT.